Below, one T cell receptor beta chain is given with its context. The antigen remains unidentified. The data were obtained in a study of T cell responses to AZD1222 COVID-19 vaccine. Findings of the study overall: Females outnumbered males among donors, who were mostly white British; clonal diversity was possibly underestimated. Within unmutated variant regions lay the reported targets of nearly half of spike-specific TCRs.

Method: immunoSEQ multiplex PCR; TCRdb's copy keeps in-frame clones and lacks some. This table has 200,000 or so clones, roughly 91% appearing once. The V and J ends lost 2 bases and 4 bases respectively, with 12 bases between them. Germline values: CDR1 KGHSH, CDR2 LQKENI. The CDR3 has 15 residues. The rearrangement uses TRBV18 and TRBJ2-1; the D gene could be TRBD1 or TRBD2 (5 bases each). The TCR originated in an adult in good health. The sequences come from peripheral blood, collected on day 0 of MenACWY control vaccination. CDR3 sequence (DNA): TGTGCCAGCTCACCAAACCAGGGACCGTACAATGAGCAGTTCTTC. Its translation is CASSPNQGPYNEQFF.